A selection of T cell receptor beta chains follows, all from one sample in a study of blood T cell repertoires in COVID-19. Assay used: immunoSEQ multiplex PCR; TCRdb lists only in-frame clones, some missing. The sample contains 350,000 or so clones, roughly nine tenths of which appear only once. The sequenced sample was PBMCs or T cells enriched from blood (not recorded which). The origin of the receptors is a young woman who had recovered from COVID-19. Both conserved end residues are part of each CDR3. The D gene is left open where the match is weak. Part of the rows lack a size; the others show once, few, many or a class for expanded clones.

v_gene	j_gene	d_gene	abundance	CDR3nt	CDR3aa
TRBV5-5	TRBJ1-6	-	once	TGTGCCAGCAGCTTTAGGGACACCCTCCACTTT	CASSFRDTLHF
TRBV10-3	TRBJ2-3	-	-	TGTGCCATCAGTGAGAGGCGGGGTAGCACAGATACGCAGTATTTT	CAISERRGSTDTQYF
TRBV4-3	TRBJ2-3	TRBD2	-	TGCGCCAGCGAGCGGGACCTAAACACAGATACGCAGTATTTT	CASERDLNTDTQYF
TRBV29-1	TRBJ2-1	-	-	TGCAGCGTTCGGTTCCGGACAGACAATGAGCAGTTCTTC	CSVRFRTDNEQFF
TRBV9	TRBJ1-2	-	few	TGTGCCAGCAGCGCCTGGACCCCAGGGGAGAAGGGCTATGGCTACACCTTC	CASSAWTPGEKGYGYTF
TRBV27	TRBJ2-2	TRBD1	-	TGTGCCAGCAGTTTGCTGAGGCTGGGACAGGCCAACACCGGGGAGCTGTTTTTT	CASSLLRLGQANTGELFF
TRBV2	TRBJ1-5	TRBD1	-	TGTGCCAGCAGAGGGACAGACCTCAATCAGCCCCAGCATTTT	CASRGTDLNQPQHF
TRBV3-1/TRBV3-2	TRBJ2-4	TRBD1	-	TGTGCCAGCAGCCCAGGACAGGGAGACCCCAAAAACATTCAGTACTTC	CASSPGQGDPKNIQYF
TRBV10-2	TRBJ2-3	TRBD2	-	TGCGCCAGCAGGGACGGGGGGGTCTTCACAGATACGCAGTATTTT	CASRDGGVFTDTQYF
TRBV10-2	TRBJ2-2	TRBD2	once	TGCGCCAGCTTGACCGGGACTAGCGGCACCGGGGAGCTGTTTTTT	CASLTGTSGTGELFF
TRBV6-5	TRBJ2-7	TRBD1	-	TGTGCCAGCAGTTTAGACAGGGACCACGAGCAGTACTTC	CASSLDRDHEQYF
TRBV3-1/TRBV3-2	TRBJ2-3	-	-	TGTGCCAGCAGCCAAGAACGAGCTGCTTTACAGTCATTAGATACGCAGTATTTT	CASSQERAALQSLDTQYF
TRBV27	TRBJ1-2	-	-	TGTGCCAGCAGAGACTCGCTCGCCTATGGCTACACCTTC	CASRDSLAYGYTF
TRBV14	TRBJ1-6	-	-	TGTGCCAGCAGTCAAGTCGGGGGGTTGGGTTCACCCCTCCACTTT	CASSQVGGLGSPLHF
TRBV5-1	TRBJ2-1	-	once	TGCGCCAGCAGTCCTACACAGAGCTCCTACAATGAGCAGTTCTTC	CASSPTQSSYNEQFF
TRBV9	TRBJ1-1	TRBD1	-	TGTGCCAGCAGCGTAGGGGGACAGGGGGTCCGTGGAGCTTTCTTT	CASSVGGQGVRGAFF
TRBV6-5	TRBJ2-5	TRBD1	-	TGTGCCAGCAAGGGCAGGGGGACCGGGTTTGAGACCCAGTACTTC	CASKGRGTGFETQYF
TRBV18	TRBJ2-7	-	once	TGTGCCAGCTCACCAAACCCGACTACCTACGAGCAGTACTTC	CASSPNPTTYEQYF
TRBV10-3	TRBJ2-3	TRBD1	-	TGTGCCATCAGCCCACAGGGGGCCGGCACAGATACGCAGTATTTT	CAISPQGAGTDTQYF
TRBV28	TRBJ2-7	TRBD1	-	TGTGCCAGCAGTCGACGACAGGGGGACGTTTACGAGCAGTACTTC	CASSRRQGDVYEQYF
TRBV19	TRBJ1-6	-	-	TGTGCCAGTAGGATTACTGGAGTGAATTATAATTCACCCCTCCACTTT	CASRITGVNYNSPLHF